This T cell receptor beta chain was recovered during a study of T-cell memory formation after mild COVID-19. Study summary: TCR clusters were mostly donor specific.

Details on this clonotype: Its cognate antigen is unknown.

Findings and limits, study-wide: Clones contracting across day 15 to 85 had a balanced CD4/CD8 profile; later expanding clones leaned CD4+.

V dropped 6 bases and J dropped 0 bases, with 17 bases sitting between them. In germline, CDR1 is DFQATT, CDR2 SNEGSKA (reference sequence). This CDR3 is built from 15 residues. TCRdb analysed the 5' RACE reads with MiXCR anew, one entry per CDR3 protein. The table lists fewer than 200,000 distinct CDR3 sequences, about 20% of them singletons. This receptor was obtained from an adult woman who had mild COVID-19 (a few samples of this study predate the infection). Cell type and time point are not known. The sequenced material came from PBMCs or a T cell subset sorted from them (not recorded which). The rearrangement links TRBV20-1 to TRBJ1-1; D perhaps matches TRBD1 (6 bases). The chain's CDR3 is CSAPGAGVMNTEAFF. CDR3 bases: TGCAGTGCACCCGGGGCAGGGGTAATGAACACTGAAGCTTTCTTT.